The clone carrying this T cell receptor (beta chain) was observed a few times. Its antigen is not identified. TCRdb analysed the RT-PCR reads with MiXCR anew, one entry per CDR3 protein. The sample includes hundreds of thousands of distinct CDR3 sequences, around a sixth seen only once; the top ten take 11%. This specimen comes from a study of response to subunit inactivated influenza vaccine. Study-wide results and limits: With each seasonal influenza vaccination, the authors suggested, few new T cells are recruited.

V shed 0 bases and J 5 bases; nucleotides not matched to a gene: 7. Germline CDR1 and CDR2: MNHEY and SVGEGT. CDR3 length equals 16 residues. This receptor was identified in a man aged 45-65 years who received an inactivated influenza vaccine. J is TRBJ2-1 and V is TRBV6-2 or TRBV6-3, with 7 positions matching TRBD1. The material was PBMCs from blood, obtained roughly 12 days after vaccination. The CDR3 DNA follows: TGTGCCAGCAGTTACTCGTTACAGGGGTTCAACAATGAGCAGTTCTTC. It encodes CASSYSLQGFNNEQFF.